This T cell receptor (beta chain) originates from a study of cytomegalovirus exposure and HLA in healthy donors. Study-wide results and caveats: Productive rates of about 87% or about 30% were seen for most TCR beta V segments in an earlier analysis.

As to this clone: The target antigen is unknown. The germline gene is not matched at one end of the junction; a read error may be the cause.

Use of 60 Vbeta and 13 Jbeta primers characterized the PCR. Here immunoSEQ multiplex PCR was the method, and the copy in TCRdb shows in-frame clones only, minus some. Counted here are 220,000 or so clones, about 74% occurring once; the ten biggest clones make up approximately 1.9%. The sample was PBMCs. This TCR came from a woman in her twenties or thirties in good health and CMV-seronegative.

The DNA of the CDR3 is TGCGCCAGCAGATTGGGGCCTAGCGGGGAGTACGAGCAGTACTTC. Residues: CASRLGPSGEYEQYF. V and J are TRBV5-1 and TRBJ2-7, with TRBD2 matching over 9 bases. Germline CDR1 and CDR2: SGHRS and YFSETQ. This CDR3 has 15 amino acids.